These T cell receptor beta chains were read from a single sample in a study of T-cell memory formation after mild COVID-19. In TCRdb, the 5' RACE reads were re-called with MiXCR into one record per CDR3 protein. The table lists roughly 400,000 distinct CDR3 sequences, about 16% of them singletons. Sequenced sample: PBMCs or a T cell subset sorted from them (not recorded which). The receptors originated from a man between 18 and 29 years old who had mild COVID-19 (a few samples of this study predate the infection). Cell type and time point are not known. The conserved cysteine and the conserved F or W are not part of the CDR3 here. Expanded clones get a size class; other rows say once, few or many, or leave the size out.

TRBV10-3	TRBJ2-2	.	AISSGGAAGELF
TRBV7-9	TRBJ2-7	.	ASSLGTGDLDEQY
TRBV5-1	TRBJ2-3	few	ASSFISSGGIEDTQY
TRBV11-2	TRBJ1-1	many	ASSFGQYYTEAF
TRBV5-1	TRBJ2-1	.	ASSTRLAGNEQF
TRBV6-6	TRBJ2-2	.	ASSPPPGPPTGELF
TRBV5-4	TRBJ1-1	.	ASSLDGGVPNTEAF
TRBV7-2	TRBJ1-6	.	ASSLGGRWPLH
TRBV11-3	TRBJ1-5	few	APQGIDQPQH
TRBV12-3/TRBV12-4	TRBJ1-5	.	ASTPVWVIGNQPQH
TRBV19	TRBJ2-3	.	ASSIGYNTDTQY
TRBV7-9	TRBJ1-5	.	ASSVEYGPLETQH
TRBV6-2/TRBV6-3	TRBJ1-1	.	ASSLYQPDRGRTEAF
TRBV2	TRBJ2-6	.	ASSLLGGTGANVLT
TRBV20-1	TRBJ1-3	.	SARKRDSSGNTIY
TRBV5-1	TRBJ1-2	.	ASSLYPDRFYGYT
TRBV3-1	TRBJ1-4	few	ASSRLKGTNEKLF
TRBV9	TRBJ1-6	.	ASSVAGADSPLH
TRBV7-2	TRBJ2-4	.	ASSLDRGHIQY
TRBV6-5	TRBJ2-3	few	ASSYGTSGTDTQY